Each of the 11 T cell receptor beta chains below was sequenced from the same sample in a study of monozygotic twins with inflammatory bowel disease. TCRdb reanalyzed the 5' RACE reads, giving one entry per CDR3 protein sequence and no DNA. This table holds 80,000 or so distinct CDR3 sequences. The sequenced material came from blood. The receptors here all came from a human donor with ulcerative colitis or Crohn's disease, or a healthy co-twin of an affected twin (not recorded which).

This chain uses TRBV20-1 with TRBJ1-2. The CDR3 is 12 residues long. Germline V CDR1 and CDR2: DFQATT, SNEGSKA (reference sequence). CDR3 region: CSAIFPNYGYTF.

This chain joins TRBV5-1 and TRBJ2-1; as DNA is missing, the TRBD1 call by TCRdb cannot be tested. The CDR3 sequence is 12 residues long. From germline, CDR1 is SGHRS and CDR2 YFSETQ. CDR3 protein: CASGTRHNEQFF.

This rearrangement joins TRBV19 to TRBJ1-1. The germline CDR1 and CDR2 sequences are LNHDA and SQIVND (reference sequence). The CDR3 spans 14 residues. The CDR3: CAISRRGGDTEAFF.

The CDR3 spells CASSSSYTEAFF. V gene TRBV12-3 or TRBV12-4 combines with J gene TRBJ1-1. The CDR3 contains 12 residues.

The chain uses TRBV5-4 and TRBJ1-4. Germline loops: CDR1 SGHNT, CDR2 YYREEE (reference sequence). The CDR3 totals 12 residues. CDR3 in amino acids: CASSSPQEKLFF. The variable domain in full, with the rest retrieved from reference TRBV5-4 and TRBJ1-4, is ETGVTQSPTHLIKTRGQQVTLRCSSQSGHNTVSWYQQALGQGPQFIFQYYREEENGRGNFPPRFSGLQFPNYSSELNVNALELDDSALYLCASSSPQEKLFFGSGTQLSVL.

This rearrangement joins TRBV7-2 to TRBJ1-1. The germline V gene encodes CDR1 SGHTA and CDR2 FQGNSA. This CDR3 contains 15 residues. The CDR3 spells CASSSSSRINTEAFF.

The chain recombines TRBV20-1 with TRBJ2-3; TCRdb designates TRBD1, a call that cannot be tested without DNA. Per germline, CDR1 DFQATT and CDR2 SNEGSKA (reference sequence). This CDR3 region has 13 residues. The CDR3 spells CRALRGGTDTQYF.

This chain joins TRBV20-1 and TRBJ2-2; TCRdb lists TRBD1, though no DNA is available to test this call. This CDR3 contains 15 residues. Germline CDR1 DFQATT, CDR2 SNEGSKA (reference sequence). The CDR3 sequence: CSALGAAVNTGELFF.

J is TRBJ1-4 and V is TRBV20-1; TCRdb gives TRBD1 as the D gene, but with no DNA this cannot be confirmed. The germline CDR1 and CDR2 sequences are DFQATT and SNEGSKA (reference sequence). The CDR3 has 15 residues. CDR3 protein: CSASPGGQGREKLFF.

The V call is TRBV7-9, the J call TRBJ1-3; TCRdb selects TRBD1, and the lack of DNA leaves this call unchecked. Germline CDR1 is SEHNR and CDR2 is FQNEAQ (reference sequence). There are 17 residues in the CDR3. CDR3 region: CASSRSGTDFSGNTIYF.

The chain is built from TRBV6-5 and TRBJ2-3; the D call from TCRdb, TRBD2, cannot be confirmed without DNA. Looked up from germline, CDR1 is MNHEY and CDR2 is SVGAGI. The CDR3 spans 14 residues. CDR3 sequence reads: CASSLQGRADTQYF.